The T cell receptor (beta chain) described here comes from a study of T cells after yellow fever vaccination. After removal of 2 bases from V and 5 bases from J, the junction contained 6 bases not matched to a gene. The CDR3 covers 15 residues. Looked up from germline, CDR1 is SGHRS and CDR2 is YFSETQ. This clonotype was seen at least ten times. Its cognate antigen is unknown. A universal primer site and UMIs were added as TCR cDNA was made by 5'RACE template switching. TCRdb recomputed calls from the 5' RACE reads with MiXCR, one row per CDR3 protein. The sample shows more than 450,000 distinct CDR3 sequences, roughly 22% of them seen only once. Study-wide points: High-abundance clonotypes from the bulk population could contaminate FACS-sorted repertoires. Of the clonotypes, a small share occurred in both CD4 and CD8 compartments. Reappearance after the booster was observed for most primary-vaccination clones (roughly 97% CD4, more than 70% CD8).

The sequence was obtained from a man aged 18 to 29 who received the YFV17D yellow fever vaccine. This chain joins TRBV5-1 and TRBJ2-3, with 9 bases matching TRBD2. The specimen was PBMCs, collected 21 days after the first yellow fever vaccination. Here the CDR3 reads CASSFGGGGEDTQYF. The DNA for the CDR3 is TGCGCCAGCAGCTTTGGCGGGGGGGGCGAAGATACGCAGTATTTT.